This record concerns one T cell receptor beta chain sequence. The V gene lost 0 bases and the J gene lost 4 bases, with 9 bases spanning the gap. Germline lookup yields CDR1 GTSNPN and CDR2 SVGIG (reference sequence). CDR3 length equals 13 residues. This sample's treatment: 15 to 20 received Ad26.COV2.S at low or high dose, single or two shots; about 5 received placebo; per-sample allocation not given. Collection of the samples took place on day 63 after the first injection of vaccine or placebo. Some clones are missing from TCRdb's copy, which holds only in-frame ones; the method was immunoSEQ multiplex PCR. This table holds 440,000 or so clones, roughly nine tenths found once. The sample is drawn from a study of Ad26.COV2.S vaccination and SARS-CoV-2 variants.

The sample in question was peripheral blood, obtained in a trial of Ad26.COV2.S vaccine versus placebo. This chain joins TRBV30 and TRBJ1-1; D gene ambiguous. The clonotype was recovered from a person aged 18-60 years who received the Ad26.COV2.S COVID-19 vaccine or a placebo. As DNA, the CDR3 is TGTGCCTGGAGTGTAATGCGGTCCACTGAAGCTTTCTTT. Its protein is CAWSVMRSTEAFF.